The sequence of this TCR beta chain was determined in a study of cytomegalovirus exposure and HLA in healthy donors (dated by TCRdb to the late 2010s). About the investigation overall: In an earlier analysis of 587 of the donors, 276 Gb of sequence data and approximately 100 million unique TCR beta sequences from roughly 180 million T cells were reported. About 320 gigabases of sequencing data and 80 million or so unique TCR sequences were included in an early release covering about 620 HLA-typed donors. Of the roughly 390 genotyped donors, about 84% fell in the genetic ancestry cluster associated with self-reported Caucasian donors. The aim of the study was to test whether cataloging public T cell receptors could identify signatures of past pathogen exposure. Using immunosequencing, the study profiled T cell repertoires from 666 subjects and related those repertoires to cytomegalovirus serostatus. In addition to the first cohort of 650 to 800 subjects, a separate validation cohort of 130 or so different subjects was used. The study combined high-throughput TCR immunosequencing, statistical association of individual TCRs with disease status, and machine learning to predict cytomegalovirus infection status. A later analysis re-analyzed previously published TCR beta repertoires from about 600 donors and added high-resolution HLA genotyping to study TCR occurrence patterns. The later analysis used no new phenotypic data to find candidate immune exposures, relying instead on TCR beta sequences and their occurrence across donors. In an earlier analysis of 550 to 700 of the donors, high-throughput TCR beta sequencing was used to judge whether each TCR beta V gene segment behaved as functional or pseudogenic. Donor age, sex, ethnicity and CMV serostatus were collected together with the repertoire data. In a later genetic analysis, genome-wide SNP genotypes for about 65% of the roughly 670 donors were used, and that subset was treated as a discovery cohort. All discovery cohort repertoires had been generated on a single sequencing platform. Both class I and class II loci were covered by HLA typing, at four-digit resolution. The number of donors typed differed by locus, with about 629-630 for A, B, C, DRB1 and DQB1, around 520 for DQA1, approximately 570 for DPA1, and over 400 for DPB1. Because of strong linkage in the cohort, five DR-DQ haplotypes were treated as single units for association and clustering. Among several hundred genotyped donors of the cohort, an average of around 240,000 unique TCR beta nucleotide sequences was sequenced per donor, of which 15% to 20% were non-productive. The study at large found these results: Correlated functional status among segregating V segments might reflect linkage disequilibrium, but an unknown experimental factor could not be ruled out. V-gene and J-gene trimming of TCR beta chains was associated with a missense DCLRE1C variant in a later genetic analysis, and the association was replicated in an independent cohort. The study gave a list of about 150 TCR beta chains associated with cytomegalovirus. Some IMGT-functional V segments, including TRBV6-2 and TRBV6-3, could not be distinguished by the 87-base-pair reads and were therefore excluded. A later analysis found that TCR association rates varied across HLA loci, with DRB1 alleles showing the most associated TCRs and HLA-C alleles the fewest. CMV serostatus was the only immune exposure information available for the cohort. The cohort was sequenced for TCR beta chains only, and without alpha or paired-chain data the features that could be detected were limited. The classifier was reported to diagnose cytomegalovirus status with high specificity and sensitivity in both the original cohort and the validation cohort. A later analysis found that most CMV-associated TCR beta chains appeared HLA-restricted, with HLA associations seemingly driven largely by CMV exposure. Presence/absence analyses assumed roughly uniform sequencing depth across donors, an assumption that may not hold. Across donors, most TCR sequences were observed very rarely, whereas some public TCRs were present in many individuals. A cluster of highly shared sequence variants was judged likely to be a technical artifact of the sequencing pipeline. Broadly in line with IMGT annotations, most TCR beta V segments showed up in productive rearrangements about 90% or about 30% of the time in an earlier analysis of around 550 of the donors. Three of the identified cytomegalovirus-associated TCR beta chains were confirmed in vitro to be specific for cytomegalovirus antigens. The authors suggested that the approach could potentially be generalized to other disease states and immunological phenotypes. In a later analysis, some 17,000 TCR beta sequences were associated with specific HLA alleles at a false discovery rate of 0.05. In a later analysis, several top co-occurrence clusters were reported to appear linked to parvovirus B19, influenza, CMV and Epstein-Barr virus. The earlier analysis of about 600 of the donors excluded seventeen rarely observed V segments, including chromosome 9 orphons, because counts were too low. According to a later genetic analysis, donors in an Asian-associated ancestry cluster had fewer N-insertions in productive TCRs than the approximately 670-donor mean. Because HLA typing was missing for some donors at each locus, association tests included only the typed subset. When HLA alleles, especially DR and DQ, strongly co-occurred, TCR associations were difficult to assign to individual alleles. A further reported finding was that TCR beta sequences accurately predicted the HLA-A and HLA-B alleles for most subjects in the first cohort. In a later analysis, HLA-associated TCR beta chains were found to be more clonally expanded and to have lower generation probabilities than equally common non-associated chains.

The cohort was made up of roughly 670 healthy bone marrow donors. At the time of sampling, every cohort member was nominally healthy, though immune exposures that went unrecorded were likely present. The donor was CMV seropositive and was included in the group of around 300 seropositive cohort members. A peripheral blood sample was collected from each donor, and TCR beta sequencing was performed on peripheral blood mononuclear cells. The Qiagen DNeasy Blood Extraction Kit was used to extract genomic DNA from the blood cell samples. The library came from the immunoSEQ multiplex PCR assay. The multiplex PCR relied on a mix of 60 forward primers for TCR Vbeta segments and 13 reverse primers for TCR Jbeta segments. The CDR3 region of rearranged TCR beta genes was amplified from genomic DNA with a multiplex PCR assay. The Illumina HiSeq System was used to sequence the amplified TCR beta libraries as 87-base-pair reads. Per the original workflow: A later analysis tallied around 87 million unique TCR beta chains across the 700 or so repertoires, and roughly 11 million of those chains were shared by two or more donors. Raw reads were error-corrected and collapsed into unique sequences by a nearest-neighbor algorithm in which closely related sequences were merged to remove PCR and sequencing errors. Alignment of CDR3 sequences to IMGT reference sequences was used to assign V, D and J gene segments. Each retained sequence needed at least a six-nucleotide match to both a V gene segment and a J gene segment. Rearrangements were called productive when the CDR3 lacked stop codons and stayed in frame with V and J; all others were non-productive. CDR3 was defined by IMGT convention, running from the second conserved V-encoded cysteine to the conserved J-encoded phenylalanine. Sequences without an unambiguous match to a single V gene segment were excluded from the earlier analysis of almost 600 of the donors. In an earlier analysis of 587 of the donors, a V segment was called functional when productive rearrangements were above 56.7%, and segregating when the standard deviation between donors exceeded 5%. A statistical classification framework was developed to diagnose cytomegalovirus status using the catalog of TCR beta chain sequences. In a later analysis, V and J genes were assigned by comparing TCR nucleotide sequences against IMGT/GENE-DB human TR gene sequences. In a later analysis, CDR3 sequences and most-parsimonious VDJ recombination scenarios were assigned using the TCRdist pipeline. A later analysis defined each TCR beta chain by its CDR3 amino acid sequence plus V-gene family, and excluded reads lacking a unique V-gene family. To address suspected cross-contamination and a sequencing artifact, a later analysis removed approximately 590 highly shared, low-generation-probability nucleotide sequences. For each public chain, a later analysis derived a clonal expansion index from normalized ranks of inferred template counts within each repertoire. In a later analysis, generation probabilities were computed with a VDJ recombination model fitted to out-of-frame rearrangements, and the resulting probabilities were checked against IGoR. A later analysis scored TCR-TCR, TCR-HLA and TCR-CMV co-occurrence with hypergeometric tests, applying a repertoire-size bias correction to TCR pairs. False discovery rates were estimated in a later analysis by permuting HLA or CMV assignments 20 times. In a later analysis, co-occurring TCRs were grouped using DBSCAN, and TCRdist sequence similarity was added for clustering within HLA-allele-positive subsets. Co-occurrence clustering excluded repertoires with fewer than 30,000 or more than 120,000 public chains, plus five with anomalous nucleotide sharing. The table comes from immuneACCESS by way of TCRdb, which keeps in-frame sequences with V and J called. Part of the clones is missing from these tables; in studies checked, under half for an unresolved V gene and the rest for unknown reasons. V and J calls and clone size are given by that table; D and trimming were obtained from the DNA. This sample gives approximately 140,000 clones in total; about 74% of them show up just once. The ten largest make up approximately 13% of the sample.

From its cysteine to its phenylalanine, the CDR3 spans 15 amino acids. This entry keeps only the CDR3 DNA: 45 bases, framed from base 1. V and J are trimmed by 3 bases and 4 bases, and the gene matches miss 6 bases of the junction. CDR1 and CDR2, per the germline V gene, are MDHEN and SYDVKM. About this clone itself: Its antigen target is currently unknown. Per-base quality was not reported, and no clone a single base away is much larger than it.

Sequenced material: PBMCs. This clonotype was obtained from a man aged 35 to 55 in good health and CMV-seropositive. This receptor chain uses TRBV28 and TRBJ1-5, and TRBD1 matches 7 of the central bases. The DNA sequence reads TGTGCCAGCAGTTTCGCCTCAGGGGGAAATCAGCCCCAGCATTTT. This gives the protein CASSFASGGNQPQHF. Beyond the CDR3, the reference TRBV28 and TRBJ1-5 genes provide the residues; the full variable domain reads: DVKVTQSSRYLVKRTGEKVFLECVQDMDHENMFWYRQDPGLGLRLIYFSYDVKMKEKGDIPEGYSVSREKKERFSLILESASTNQTSMYLCASSFASGGNQPQHFGDGTRLSIL.